Listed below are T cell receptor beta chains from one sample, sequenced in a study of radiotherapy plus CTLA-4 blockade in lung cancer. Clones were sequenced by immunoSEQ multiplex PCR, and TCRdb holds only the in-frame ones, with some missing. The sample has fewer than 100,000 clones, about four fifths seen once; the top ten hold about 0.79%. The sample in question was peripheral blood, obtained from a patient treated with radiotherapy plus ipilimumab. These receptor sequences come from a human donor with non-small cell lung cancer who had stable disease on radiotherapy plus ipilimumab. CDR3s include the opening cysteine and the closing phenylalanine or tryptophan. A clone size is listed for some rows: how often the clone was seen (once, few, many), or a class if it is expanded.

J | size | V | CDR3
TRBJ1-4 | . | TRBV19 | CASSMTGPNEKLFF
TRBJ2-2 | . | TRBV30 | CAWSPVRLGELFF
TRBJ2-7 | . | TRBV19 | CASRSEDSYEQYF
TRBJ1-2 | . | TRBV30 | CAWSAIRNYGYTF
TRBJ2-2 | . | TRBV6-5 | CATRGSTGELFF
TRBJ1-5 | . | TRBV15 | CATSRDTGQPQHF
TRBJ2-3 | . | TRBV11-2 | CASSSPSGPSTDTQYF
TRBJ1-6 | . | TRBV5-1 | CASRPGTANSPLHF
TRBJ2-7 | few | TRBV14 | CASSQALPGGEQYF
TRBJ1-2 | . | TRBV9 | CASSVGSSGGGYGYTF
TRBJ2-7 | . | TRBV9 | CASSLGGQPLAQYF
TRBJ2-6 | . | TRBV2 | CASTRDLTSGANVLTF
TRBJ2-5 | . | TRBV5-1 | CASSWPAGGEGRGQETQYF
TRBJ2-7 | . | TRBV9 | CASSVTGTGAEQYF
TRBJ1-4 | once | TRBV6-1 | CASRLTGSTEKLFF
TRBJ1-1 | . | TRBV18 | CASPPYTENTEAFF
TRBJ2-7 | . | TRBV10-1 | CASSMQGFREQYF
TRBJ2-7 | . | TRBV5-4 | CASSLPGQSYEQYF
TRBJ1-2 | . | TRBV7-3 | CASSLTGDGYTF
TRBJ2-1 | once | TRBV9 | CASSVDWTGSYNEQFF
TRBJ2-4 | once | TRBV19 | CASSIPPQGLAKNIQYF
TRBJ2-5 | . | TRBV2 | CASRGIGAQGETQYF
TRBJ2-5 | . | TRBV11-2 | CASSLLGALAGVGETQYF
TRBJ2-7 | . | TRBV28 | CASSDRDNYEQYF
TRBJ2-1 | . | TRBV29-1 | CSVGSPSSYNEQFF
TRBJ2-6 | . | TRBV5-1 | CASSKGHRGSGANVLTF
TRBJ2-1 | . | TRBV7-2 | CASSSRLRGSNNEQFF
TRBJ2-1 | once | TRBV27 | CASSPQRQGGYNEQFF
TRBJ2-1 | . | TRBV7-6 | CASSAQLAGDRNEQFF
TRBJ1-5 | . | TRBV19 | CASSIRGSDQPQHF
TRBJ2-4 | . | TRBV6-1 | CASSEVSGGTTKNIQYF
TRBJ2-5 | . | TRBV5-1 | CASSLVVGGLETQYF
TRBJ2-1 | . | TRBV5-1 | CASSLGQPKLSSYNEQFF
TRBJ2-1 | few | TRBV28 | CASSFPRADSYNEQFF
TRBJ2-3 | . | TRBV29-1 | CSVETGYTDTQYF
TRBJ1-3 | . | TRBV2 | CASSLGTVSGNTIYF
TRBJ1-1 | once | TRBV14 | CASSQLGRRTEAFF
TRBJ2-1 | . | TRBV7-2 | CASSLGLYNEQFF
TRBJ1-4 | . | TRBV6-5 | CASSYSPGQGHEKLFF
TRBJ1-2 | . | TRBV6-4 | CASSVDGASYGYTF
TRBJ2-1 | . | TRBV7-3 | CASSLTGGSSYNEQFF
TRBJ2-5 | . | TRBV2 | CASSVLWETQYF
TRBJ2-7 | few | TRBV19 | CASSRVGPSYEQYF
TRBJ1-4 | few | TRBV4-1 | CASSQVTGGNEKLFF
TRBJ1-2 | . | TRBV19 | CASSPGGGTGLKGYTF
TRBJ2-1 | . | TRBV19 | CASSSRTRYNEQFF